These 16 T cell receptor beta chains share one sample of origin, sequenced in a study of molecular identifiers for immune sequencing clone quantification. TCRdb ran MiXCR on the PCR reads and lists one entry per CDR3 protein. The data hold approximately 550,000 distinct CDR3 sequences, with about 25% observed a single time. Sequencing input: naive CD8+ T cells from blood, with Jurkat cell RNA spiked in. As for subset: FACS-sorted CD8+CD4-CCR7+CD45RA+ naive T cells. The receptors here all came from a human donor in good health. Some libraries in this study had Jurkat cell RNA spiked in.

This clonotype appeared many times. V is TRBV7-8 and J is TRBJ1-1; TRBD1 might be the D (5 bases). This CDR3 has 16 amino acids. V shed 5 bases and J shed 4 bases, with 20 bases lying between them. Germline CDR1 and CDR2: SGHVS and FQNEAQ. CDR3 DNA sequence: TGTGCCAGCAGCGAATACACTGGGGCGGGCGGCACTGAAGCTTTCTTT. It yields the protein CASSEYTGAGGTEAFF.

V gene TRBV29-1 combines with J gene TRBJ1-2, with TRBD1 as a possible D gene (5 bases). Between the trimmed V and J ends, which lost 3 bases and 7 bases, there was a span of 12 bases. The CDR3 has 12 amino acids. CDR1 and CDR2 (germline): SQVTM, ANQGSEA. CDR3 loop: CSVEAGHGGYTF. CDR3 in DNA: TGCAGCGTTGAGGCGGGGCACGGTGGCTACACCTTC.

This clonotype showed up many times. The gene calls are TRBV20-1 and TRBJ2-5; D possibly corresponds to TRBD2 (7 bases). The CDR3 is made up of 14 amino acids. Germline assignment: CDR1 DFQATT and CDR2 SNEGSKA (reference sequence). V was trimmed by 0 bases and J by 4 bases, leaving 12 bases between them. CDR3 in amino acids: CSARETGGRETQYF. The CDR3 DNA reads TGCAGTGCTAGAGAAACGGGGGGCAGAGAGACCCAGTACTTC.

As regards this clonotype: Mismatch with germline at one junction end may stem from a read error. This chain joins TRBV11-2 and TRBJ1-4, with D uncertain. This CDR3 contains 13 residues. Germline V lookup: CDR1 SGHAT, CDR2 FQNNGV. The CDR3 DNA sequence: TGTGCCAGCAGCTTCCCCACTCTAGAAAAACTGTCTTTT. Translating gives CASSFPTLEKLSF.

The chain links TRBV7-8 to TRBJ1-1; TRBD1 is a possible D gene (6 bases). The CDR3 has 15 amino acids. V lost 4 bases, J lost 3 bases, and 15 bases lay in between. Germline lookup yields CDR1 SGHVS and CDR2 FQNEAQ. The CDR3 DNA reads as TGTGCCAGCAGCTCACACGGGACAAGAGACACTGAAGCTTTCTTT. It translates to CASSSHGTRDTEAFF.

Concerning this clonotype: A much bigger clone sits one base away, suggesting this may be a read error. V is TRBV12-3 or TRBV12-4 and J is TRBJ2-2; 7 bases are shared with TRBD1. The CDR3 is 15 residues long. CDR3 in amino acids: CAGSLGTANTGELFF. CDR3 DNA sequence: TGTGCCGGCAGTTTGGGGACAGCGAACACCGGGGAGCTGTTTTTT.

The chain uses TRBV11-3 and TRBJ2-7; 7 nucleotides match TRBD1. CDR3 size: 14 residues. Germline CDR1 and CDR2: SGHNT and YENEEA. V was pared by 5 bases and J by 6 bases, with 10 bases of the junction left unmatched. CDR3 protein: CASSPSGPGGEQYF. CDR3 DNA: TGTGCCAGCAGCCCTTCGGGGCCAGGGGGCGAGCAGTACTTC.

The V call is TRBV6-2 or TRBV6-3, the J call TRBJ1-5; 8 bases agree with TRBD1. Germline V gives CDR1 MNHEY, CDR2 SVGEGT. This CDR3 region has 15 residues. After removal of 0 bases from V and 7 bases from J, the junction contained 5 bases not matched to a gene. CDR3 DNA sequence: TGTGCCAGCAGTTACTCCCAGGGGGCAGGGCAGCCCCAGCATTTT. Translation gives CASSYSQGAGQPQHF.

The table lists this clonotype with a few counts. The DNA of the CDR3 is TGTGCCAGCAGTTTTATTGGTCGCTCCTACGAGCAGTACTTC. Encoded protein: CASSFIGRSYEQYF. The V call is TRBV28, the J call TRBJ2-7; D call uncertain. Germline CDR1 is MDHEN and CDR2 is SYDVKM. This CDR3 region has 14 residues. With 3 bases removed from V and 0 bases from J, the gap between germline ends came to 9 bases.

This clonotype was detected only a few times. The gene calls are TRBV5-1 and TRBJ2-7; D may be TRBD1 (5 bases). The CDR3 extends over 13 amino acids. V was clipped by 0 bases and J by 5 bases, with 9 bases between them. Germline CDR1 reads SGHRS; CDR2 reads YFSETQ. CDR3 loop: CASSLEGWHEQYF. The DNA for the CDR3 is TGCGCCAGCAGCTTGGAGGGGTGGCACGAGCAGTACTTC.

The V gene is TRBV19, the J gene TRBJ2-3; TRBD2 matches at 14 bases. CDR3 size: 17 residues. Losses at the gene ends were 4 bases for V and 5 bases for J; bases not matched to a gene: 8. Germline V gene lookup returns CDR1 LNHDA and CDR2 SQIVND (reference sequence). The CDR3 reads CASSKWTSGGIEDTQYF. The CDR3, as DNA: TGTGCCAGTAGTAAATGGACTAGCGGGGGGATAGAAGATACGCAGTATTTT.

This chain connects TRBV13 to TRBJ2-7; D remains unclear. This CDR3 contains 13 residues. The V and J ends lost 5 bases and 5 bases respectively, with 13 bases between them. CDR1 is PRHDT, CDR2 FYEKMQ, per germline (reference sequence). CDR3 sequence: CASSPISSHEQYF. In DNA form, the CDR3 reads TGTGCCAGCAGCCCGATAAGTAGCCACGAGCAGTACTTC. The variable domain in full, with the rest retrieved from reference TRBV13 and TRBJ2-7, is AAGVIQSPRHLIKEKRETATLKCYPIPRHDTVYWYQQGPGQDPQFLISFYEKMQSDKGSIPDRFSAQQFSDYHSELNMSSLELGDSALYFCASSPISSHEQYFGPGTRLTVT.

There are a few counts of this clonotype. The gene calls are TRBV10-3 and TRBJ1-1, with 10 nucleotides matching TRBD1. Trimming at V came to 4 bases and at J to 0 bases, leaving 2 bases not matched to a gene. This CDR3 is 15 amino acids long. Germline lookup yields CDR1 ENHRY and CDR2 SYGVKD. This CDR3 reads CAISAGTGVNTEAFF. Here the CDR3 DNA reads TGTGCCATCAGTGCCGGGACAGGGGTGAACACTGAAGCTTTCTTT.

This clonotype was seen a few times. The chain employs TRBV7-3 and TRBJ2-5; 16 bases are a match to TRBD2. CDR1 SGHTA and CDR2 FQGTGA come from the germline V gene. There are 18 residues in the CDR3. Losses at the gene ends were 5 bases for V and 3 bases for J; bases not matched to a gene: 9. The CDR3 region has the DNA TGTGCCAGCAGCACGGGACTAGCGGGAGGGCCAGGAAAAGAGACCCAGTACTTC. This gives the protein CASSTGLAGGPGKETQYF.

J is TRBJ1-3 and V is TRBV7-2; D remains unclear. V lost 7 bases to trimming and J lost 0 bases, with 16 bases between them. Per the germline V gene, CDR1 is SGHTA and CDR2 is FQGNSA. This CDR3 comprises 16 residues. The CDR3 DNA reads TGTGCCAGCACCGAATCGGCAGGATTCTCTGGAAACACCATATATTTT. It translates to CASTESAGFSGNTIYF.

Turning to this clonotype: One base away lies a much larger clone, so this may be a sequencing read error. The chain employs TRBV14 and TRBJ2-1; D is possibly TRBD1 or TRBD2 (5 bases each). Between the trimmed V and J ends, which lost 0 bases and 12 bases, there was a span of 12 bases. CDR1 and CDR2 (germline): SGHDN, FVKESK. The CDR3 has 13 amino acids. CDR3 residues: CASSQDVLGVQFF. Here the CDR3 DNA reads TGTGCCAGCAGCCAAGATGTGTTGGGGGTGCAGTTCTTC.